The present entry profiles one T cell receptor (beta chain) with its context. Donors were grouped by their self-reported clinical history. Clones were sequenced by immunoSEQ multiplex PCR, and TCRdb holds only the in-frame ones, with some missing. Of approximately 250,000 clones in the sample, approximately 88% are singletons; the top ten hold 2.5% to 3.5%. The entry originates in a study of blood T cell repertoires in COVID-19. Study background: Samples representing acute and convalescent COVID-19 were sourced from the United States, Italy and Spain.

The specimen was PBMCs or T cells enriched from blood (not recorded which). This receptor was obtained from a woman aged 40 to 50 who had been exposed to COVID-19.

In DNA, the CDR3 is TGCGCCAGCAGCCAGTTCACAGGGGGAGCCGGGGAGCTGTTTTTT. It specifies CASSQFTGGAGELFF. V gene TRBV4-1 combines with J gene TRBJ2-2, with TRBD1 matching over 8 bases. Germline V gene lookup returns CDR1 MGHRA and CDR2 YSYEKL. J gave up 6 bases and V 3 bases, and 6 bases lay outside the gene matches. This CDR3 region has 15 residues.